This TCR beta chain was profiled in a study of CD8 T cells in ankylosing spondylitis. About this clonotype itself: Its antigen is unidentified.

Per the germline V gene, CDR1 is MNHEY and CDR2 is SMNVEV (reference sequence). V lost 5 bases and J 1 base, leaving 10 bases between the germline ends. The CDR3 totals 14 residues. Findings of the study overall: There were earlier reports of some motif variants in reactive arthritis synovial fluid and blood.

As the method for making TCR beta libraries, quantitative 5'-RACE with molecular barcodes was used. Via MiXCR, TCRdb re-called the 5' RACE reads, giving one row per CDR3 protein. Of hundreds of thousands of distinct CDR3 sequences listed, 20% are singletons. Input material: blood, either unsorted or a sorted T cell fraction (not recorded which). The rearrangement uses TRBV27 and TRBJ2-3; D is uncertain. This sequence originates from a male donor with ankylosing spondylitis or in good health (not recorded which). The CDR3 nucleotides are TGTGCCAGCAGTCCCCTCGACGGCACAGATACGCAGTATTTT. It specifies CASSPLDGTDTQYF.